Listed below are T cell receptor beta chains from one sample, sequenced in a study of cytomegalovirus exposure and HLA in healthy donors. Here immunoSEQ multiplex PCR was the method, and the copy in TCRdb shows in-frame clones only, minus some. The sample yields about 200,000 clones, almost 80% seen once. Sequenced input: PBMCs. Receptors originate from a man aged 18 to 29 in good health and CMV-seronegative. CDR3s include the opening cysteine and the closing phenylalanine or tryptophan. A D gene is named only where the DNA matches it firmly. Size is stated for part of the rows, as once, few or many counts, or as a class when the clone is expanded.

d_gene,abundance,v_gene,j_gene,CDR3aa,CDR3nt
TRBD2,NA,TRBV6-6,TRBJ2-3,CASTTSPDTQYF,TGTGCCAGCACGACTAGCCCAGATACGCAGTATTTT
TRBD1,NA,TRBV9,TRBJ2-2,CASSSPTTGGMGELFF,TGTGCCAGCAGCTCACCCACAACAGGGGGCATGGGGGAGCTGTTTTTT
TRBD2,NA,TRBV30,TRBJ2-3,CAWRPAGGPADTQYF,TGTGCCTGGAGACCCGCGGGGGGGCCAGCAGATACGCAGTATTTT
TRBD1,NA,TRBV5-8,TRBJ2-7,CASSFRTGGYEQYF,TGTGCCAGCAGCTTCCGGACAGGGGGTTACGAGCAGTACTTC
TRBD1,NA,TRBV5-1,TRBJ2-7,CASSLMYGDRGLLSSYEQYF,TGCGCCAGCAGCTTGATGTACGGGGACAGGGGGCTATTGAGCTCCTACGAGCAGTACTTC
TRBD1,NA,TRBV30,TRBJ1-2,CAWIGTDDYGYTF,TGTGCCTGGATCGGGACAGATGACTATGGCTACACCTTC
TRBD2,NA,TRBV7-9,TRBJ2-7,CSSSLPTSGHYEQYF,TGTTCCAGCAGCTTACCGACTAGCGGGCACTACGAGCAGTACTTC
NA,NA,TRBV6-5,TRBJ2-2,CASSPRGADTGELFF,TGTGCCAGCAGCCCGCGGGGAGCGGACACCGGGGAGCTGTTTTTT
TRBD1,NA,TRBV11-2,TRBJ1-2,CASSLDELGTGGSYGYTF,TGTGCCAGCAGCTTAGATGAATTAGGGACAGGGGGCAGCTATGGCTACACCTTC
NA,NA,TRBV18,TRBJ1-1,CASSPRRQANTEAFF,TGTGCCAGCTCACCGAGAAGACAGGCGAACACTGAAGCTTTCTTT
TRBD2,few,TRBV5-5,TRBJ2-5,CASSPRTSGSGYQETQYF,TGTGCCAGCAGCCCACGGACTAGCGGGAGTGGGTACCAAGAGACCCAGTACTTC
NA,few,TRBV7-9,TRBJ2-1,CASSLVAREQFF,TGTGCCAGCAGCTTAGTCGCCCGGGAGCAGTTCTTC
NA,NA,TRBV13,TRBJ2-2,CASTLLLGVETGELFF,TGTGCCAGCACTCTCCTCCTGGGAGTGGAGACCGGGGAGCTGTTTTTT
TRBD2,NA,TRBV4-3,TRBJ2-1,CASSEHGGRARDEQFF,TGCGCCAGCAGCGAACACGGCGGGAGGGCCAGGGATGAGCAGTTCTTC
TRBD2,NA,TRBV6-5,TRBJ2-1,CASSYLTGTTGNEQFF,TGTGCCAGCAGTTACCTCACCGGGACTACCGGCAATGAGCAGTTCTTC
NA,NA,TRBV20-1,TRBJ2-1,CSARPGEQFF,TGCAGTGCTAGACCGGGTGAGCAGTTCTTC
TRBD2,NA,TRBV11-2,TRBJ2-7,CASTPRLAGEGTGSYEQYF,TGTGCCAGCACCCCCCGGCTAGCGGGAGAAGGAACGGGCTCCTACGAGCAGTACTTC
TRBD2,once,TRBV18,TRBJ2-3,CASRSGLGTDTQYF,TGTGCCAGCCGAAGCGGACTAGGTACAGATACGCAGTATTTT
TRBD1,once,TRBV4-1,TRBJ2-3,CASSQVFPGQSTDTQYF,TGCGCCAGCAGCCAAGTCTTCCCGGGACAGAGCACAGATACGCAGTATTTT
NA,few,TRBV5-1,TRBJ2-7,CASSCRQVCYEQYF,TGCGCCAGCAGCTGTCGACAGGTATGCTACGAGCAGTACTTC
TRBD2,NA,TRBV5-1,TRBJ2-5,CASSSGGGTTQYF,TGCGCCAGCAGCTCCGGGGGGGGAACGACCCAGTACTTC
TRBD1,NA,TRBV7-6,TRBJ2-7,CASSRRQGMSYEQYF,TGTGCCAGCAGCCGACGACAGGGGATGAGCTACGAGCAGTACTTC
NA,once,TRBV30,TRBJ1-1,CAWSVGREGAEAFF,TGTGCCTGGAGTGTAGGCAGGGAGGGCGCTGAAGCTTTCTTT
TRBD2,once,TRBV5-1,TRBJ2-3,CASSPTSGGPPDTQYF,TGCGCCAGCAGCCCAACTAGCGGGGGGCCCCCAGATACGCAGTATTTT
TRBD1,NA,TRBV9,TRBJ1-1,CASSGSGTGLTEAFF,TGTGCCAGCAGCGGATCCGGGACAGGATTAACTGAAGCTTTCTTT
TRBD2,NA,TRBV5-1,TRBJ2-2,CASRLSSGTGELFF,TGCGCCAGCAGGCTCTCTAGCGGGACCGGGGAGCTGTTTTTT
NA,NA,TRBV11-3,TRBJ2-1,CASSLNPVSSYNEQFF,TGTGCCAGCAGCTTAAACCCGGTGAGCTCCTACAATGAGCAGTTCTTC
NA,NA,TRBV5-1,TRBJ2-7,CASSFVAGASYEQYF,TGCGCCAGCAGCTTTGTGGCGGGTGCGAGCTACGAGCAGTACTTC
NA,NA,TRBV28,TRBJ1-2,CASDPSRGFGGYTF,TGTGCCAGCGACCCGAGTCGGGGTTTCGGTGGCTACACCTTC
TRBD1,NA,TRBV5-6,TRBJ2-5,CASSLDVRTGGETQYF,TGTGCCAGCAGCTTGGATGTCCGGACAGGGGGAGAGACCCAGTACTTC
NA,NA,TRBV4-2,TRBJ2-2,CASSQGGLAANTGELFF,TGTGCCAGCAGCCAAGGGGGGCTAGCGGCGAACACCGGGGAGCTGTTTTTT
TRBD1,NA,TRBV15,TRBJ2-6,CATSRVQGNSGANVLTF,TGTGCCACCAGCAGAGTACAGGGGAACTCTGGGGCCAACGTCCTGACTTTC
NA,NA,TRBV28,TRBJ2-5,CAISAEYQETQYF,TGTGCCATCTCAGCGGAGTACCAAGAGACCCAGTACTTC
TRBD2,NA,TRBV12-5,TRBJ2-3,CASGPGLAGSTDTQYF,TGTGCTAGTGGTCCCGGACTAGCGGGTAGCACAGATACGCAGTATTTT
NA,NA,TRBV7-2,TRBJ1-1,CASSLARSAEAFF,TGTGCCAGCAGCTTAGCCCGGTCGGCTGAAGCTTTCTTT
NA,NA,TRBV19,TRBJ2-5,CASSIAGYQETQYF,TGTGCCAGTAGTATCGCGGGGTACCAAGAGACCCAGTACTTC
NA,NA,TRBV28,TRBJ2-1,CASSPGVSYNEQFF,TGTGCCAGCAGCCCCGGAGTCTCCTACAATGAGCAGTTCTTC
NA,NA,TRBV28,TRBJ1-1,CASSLGSGSAFF,TGTGCCAGCAGTTTGGGGAGCGGATCGGCTTTCTTT
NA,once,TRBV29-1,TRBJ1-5,CSVESPLVPDNQPQHF,TGCAGCGTTGAATCCCCTTTGGTCCCAGACAATCAGCCCCAGCATTTT
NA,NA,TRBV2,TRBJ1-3,CAQQGGGNTIYF,TGTGCCCAGCAGGGAGGAGGAAACACCATATATTTT
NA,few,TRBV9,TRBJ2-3,CASSPEGARWGFTDTQYF,TGTGCCAGCAGCCCCGAAGGGGCTAGGTGGGGTTTCACAGATACGCAGTATTTT
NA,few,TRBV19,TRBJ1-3,CASSIVLGGGNTIYF,TGTGCCAGTAGTATAGTCCTCGGCGGTGGAAACACCATATATTTT
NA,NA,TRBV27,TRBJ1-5,CASSSDSSNQPQHF,TGTGCCAGCAGCTCCGACAGCAGCAATCAGCCCCAGCATTTT
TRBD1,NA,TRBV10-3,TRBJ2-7,CASSRIRDSYEQYF,TGTGCCAGCAGTCGCATCCGGGACAGCTACGAGCAGTACTTC
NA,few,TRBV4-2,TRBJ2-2,CASSQLYRTGELFF,TGTGCCAGCAGCCAATTATATCGCACCGGGGAGCTGTTTTTT
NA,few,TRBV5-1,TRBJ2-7,CASSQTSGGPDEQYF,TGCGCCAGCAGTCAAACCTCCGGGGGGCCCGACGAGCAGTACTTC
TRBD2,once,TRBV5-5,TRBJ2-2,CASSQTSENTGELFF,TGTGCCAGCAGTCAGACTAGCGAGAACACCGGGGAGCTGTTTTTT
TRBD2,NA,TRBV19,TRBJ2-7,CASSVSGGPSYEQYF,TGTGCCAGTAGTGTTAGCGGGGGGCCATCCTACGAGCAGTACTTC
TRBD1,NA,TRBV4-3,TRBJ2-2,CASSFSNRDRGTGELFF,TGCGCCAGCAGCTTCTCAAACCGGGACAGGGGCACCGGGGAGCTGTTTTTT
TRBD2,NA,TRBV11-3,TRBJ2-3,CASSVTSGLSTDTQYF,TGTGCCAGCAGCGTGACTAGCGGGTTAAGCACGGATACGCAGTATTTT
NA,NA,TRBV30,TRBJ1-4,CAWSVFDFATNEKLFF,TGTGCCTGGAGTGTATTCGACTTCGCAACTAATGAAAAACTGTTTTTT
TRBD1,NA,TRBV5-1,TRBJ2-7,CASSLGTGGPYEQYF,TGCGCCAGCAGCTTGGGGACAGGGGGTCCCTACGAGCAGTACTTC